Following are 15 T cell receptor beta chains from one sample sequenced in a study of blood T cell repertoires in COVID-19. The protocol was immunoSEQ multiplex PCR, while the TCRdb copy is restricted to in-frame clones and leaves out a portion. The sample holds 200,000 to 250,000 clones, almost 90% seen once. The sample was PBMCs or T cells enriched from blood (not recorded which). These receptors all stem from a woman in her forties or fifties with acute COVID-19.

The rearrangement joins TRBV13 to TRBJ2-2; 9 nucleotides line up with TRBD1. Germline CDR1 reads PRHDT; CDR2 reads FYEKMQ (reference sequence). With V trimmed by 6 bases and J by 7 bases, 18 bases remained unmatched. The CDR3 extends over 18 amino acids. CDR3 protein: CASRSTGTGTTLLGELFF. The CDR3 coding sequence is TGTGCCAGCAGATCTACCGGGACAGGGACCACTCTTCTCGGGGAGCTGTTTTTT.

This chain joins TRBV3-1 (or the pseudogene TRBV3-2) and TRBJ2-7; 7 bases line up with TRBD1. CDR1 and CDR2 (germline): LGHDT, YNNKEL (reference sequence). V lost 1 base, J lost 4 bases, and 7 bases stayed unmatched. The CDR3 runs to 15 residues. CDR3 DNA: TGTGCCAGCAGCCAAGGGTCAGGGGGACCATACGAGCAGTACTTC. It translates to CASSQGSGGPYEQYF.

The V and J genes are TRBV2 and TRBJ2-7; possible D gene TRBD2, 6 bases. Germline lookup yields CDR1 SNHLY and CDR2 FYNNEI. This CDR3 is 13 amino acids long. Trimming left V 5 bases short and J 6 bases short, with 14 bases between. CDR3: CASSSGTPSEQYF. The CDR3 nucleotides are TGTGCCAGCAGTTCCGGGACTCCCAGCGAGCAGTACTTC.

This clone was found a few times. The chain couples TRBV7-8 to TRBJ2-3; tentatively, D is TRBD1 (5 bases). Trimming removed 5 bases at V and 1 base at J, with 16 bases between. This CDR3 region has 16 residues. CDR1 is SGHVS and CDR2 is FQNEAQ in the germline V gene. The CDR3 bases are TGTGCCAGCAGCCAACGAAGGGGCAGGGGCACAGATACGCAGTATTTT. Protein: CASSQRRGRGTDTQYF.

CDR3 sequence (DNA): TGTGCCAGCAGCCTACGCGGACTGAACACCGGGGAGCTGTTTTTT. Amino acids: CASSLRGLNTGELFF. The V call is TRBV2, the J call TRBJ2-2; maybe TRBD2 (5 bases). The CDR3 has 15 residues. V lost 6 bases and J 1 base, leaving 12 bases between the germline ends. Germline CDR1 is SNHLY and CDR2 is FYNNEI.

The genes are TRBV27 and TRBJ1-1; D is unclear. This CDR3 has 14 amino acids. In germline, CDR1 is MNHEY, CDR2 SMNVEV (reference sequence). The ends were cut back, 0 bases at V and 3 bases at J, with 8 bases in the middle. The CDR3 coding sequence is TGTGCCAGCAGTTTATCCGGGGTGTACACTGAAGCTTTCTTT. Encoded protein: CASSLSGVYTEAFF.

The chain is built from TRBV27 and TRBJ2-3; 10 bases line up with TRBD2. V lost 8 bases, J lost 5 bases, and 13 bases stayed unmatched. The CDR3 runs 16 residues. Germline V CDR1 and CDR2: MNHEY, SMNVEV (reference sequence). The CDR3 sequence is CASCPVGAGGLDTQYF. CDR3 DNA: TGTGCCAGCTGCCCTGTGGGAGCGGGAGGGTTAGATACGCAGTATTTT.

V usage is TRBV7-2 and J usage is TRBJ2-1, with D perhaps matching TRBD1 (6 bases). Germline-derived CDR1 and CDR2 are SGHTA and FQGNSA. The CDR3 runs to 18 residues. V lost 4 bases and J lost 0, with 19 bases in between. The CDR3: CASSSTVGQPSSYNEQFF. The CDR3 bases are TGTGCCAGCAGCTCAACGGTGGGACAACCGAGCTCCTACAATGAGCAGTTCTTC.

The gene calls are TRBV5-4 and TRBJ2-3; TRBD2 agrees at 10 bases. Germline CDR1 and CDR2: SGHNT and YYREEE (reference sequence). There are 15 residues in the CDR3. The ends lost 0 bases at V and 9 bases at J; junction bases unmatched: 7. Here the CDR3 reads CASSLANLAGETQYF. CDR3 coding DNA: TGTGCCAGCAGCTTGGCCAATCTAGCGGGAGAAACGCAGTATTTT.

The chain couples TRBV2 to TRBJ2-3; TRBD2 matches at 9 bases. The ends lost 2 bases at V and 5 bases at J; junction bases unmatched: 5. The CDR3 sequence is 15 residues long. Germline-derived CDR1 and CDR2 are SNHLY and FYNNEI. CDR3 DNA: TGTGCCAGCAGTGAATCGACTAGCGGTTTAGATACGCAGTATTTT. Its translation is CASSESTSGLDTQYF.

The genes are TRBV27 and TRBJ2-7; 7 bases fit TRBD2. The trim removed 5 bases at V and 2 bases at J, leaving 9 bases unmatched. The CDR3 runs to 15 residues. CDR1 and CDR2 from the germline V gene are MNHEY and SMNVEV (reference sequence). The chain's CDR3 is CASSNMRTRAYEQYF. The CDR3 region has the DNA TGTGCCAGCAGTAATATGCGGACTAGAGCCTACGAGCAGTACTTC.

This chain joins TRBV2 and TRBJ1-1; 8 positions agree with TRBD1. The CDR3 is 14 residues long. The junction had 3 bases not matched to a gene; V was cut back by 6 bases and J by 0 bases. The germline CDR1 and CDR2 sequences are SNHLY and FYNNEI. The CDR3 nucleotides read TGTGCCAGCAGGGGACAGGCCATGAACACTGAAGCTTTCTTT. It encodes CASRGQAMNTEAFF.

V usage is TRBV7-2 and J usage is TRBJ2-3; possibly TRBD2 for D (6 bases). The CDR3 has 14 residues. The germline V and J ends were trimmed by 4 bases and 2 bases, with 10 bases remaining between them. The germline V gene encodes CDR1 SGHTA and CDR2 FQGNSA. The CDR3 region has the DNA TGTGCCAGCAGCTCCGGGACTGTCACAGATACGCAGTATTTT. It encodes CASSSGTVTDTQYF.

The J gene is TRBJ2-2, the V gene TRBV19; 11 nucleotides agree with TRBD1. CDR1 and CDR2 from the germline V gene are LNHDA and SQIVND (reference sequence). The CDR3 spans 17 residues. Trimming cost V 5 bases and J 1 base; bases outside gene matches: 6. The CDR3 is CASSLSGQGENTGELFF. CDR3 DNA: TGTGCCAGTAGTCTATCGGGACAGGGGGAGAACACCGGGGAGCTGTTTTTT.

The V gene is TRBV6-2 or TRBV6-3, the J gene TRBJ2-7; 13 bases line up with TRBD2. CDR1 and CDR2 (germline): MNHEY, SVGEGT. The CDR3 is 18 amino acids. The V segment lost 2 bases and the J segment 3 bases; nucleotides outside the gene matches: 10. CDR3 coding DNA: TGTGCCAGCAGTTACAAGGGACTAGCGGGACGACAAGTCTACGAGCAGTACTTC. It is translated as CASSYKGLAGRQVYEQYF.